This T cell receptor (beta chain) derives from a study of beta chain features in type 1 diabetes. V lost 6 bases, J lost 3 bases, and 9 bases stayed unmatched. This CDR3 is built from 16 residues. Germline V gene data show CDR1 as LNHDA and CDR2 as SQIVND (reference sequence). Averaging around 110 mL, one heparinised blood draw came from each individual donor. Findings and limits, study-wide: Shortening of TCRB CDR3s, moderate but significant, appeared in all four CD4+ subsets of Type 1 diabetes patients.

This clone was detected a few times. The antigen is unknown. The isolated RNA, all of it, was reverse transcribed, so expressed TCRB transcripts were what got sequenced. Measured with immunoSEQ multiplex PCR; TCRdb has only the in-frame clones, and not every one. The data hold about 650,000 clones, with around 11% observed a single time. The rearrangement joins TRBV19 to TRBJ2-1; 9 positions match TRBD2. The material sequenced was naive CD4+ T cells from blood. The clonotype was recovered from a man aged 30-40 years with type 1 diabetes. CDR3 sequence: CASRTQRGAGYNEQFF. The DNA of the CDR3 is TGTGCCAGTAGAACCCAGCGGGGGGCTGGCTACAATGAGCAGTTCTTC.